A selection of T cell receptor beta chains follows, all from one sample in a study of cytomegalovirus exposure and HLA in healthy donors. Some clones are missing from TCRdb's copy, which holds only in-frame ones; the method was immunoSEQ multiplex PCR. The sample lists about 120,000 clones; roughly 62% were seen once. Sequenced material: PBMCs. All receptors come from a young man in good health and CMV-seropositive. CDR3s include the opening cysteine and the closing phenylalanine or tryptophan. The D gene is left open where the match is weak. Rows give clone size only sometimes, using once, few, many, or a class for an expanded clone.

.	TRBV23-1	TRBJ2-4	.	CASSQRRRILAKNIQYF	TGCGCCAGCAGTCAAAGGAGGCGGATTCTAGCCAAAAACATTCAGTACTTC
.	TRBV25-1	TRBJ2-1	.	CASSGTGGRLIYNEQFF	TGTGCCAGCAGTGGGACAGGAGGGAGGCTAATATACAATGAGCAGTTCTTC
.	TRBV5-1	TRBJ2-7	TRBD2	CASSDPSGSSEQYF	TGCGCCAGCAGCGATCCTAGCGGGAGCTCCGAGCAGTACTTC
.	TRBV7-3	TRBJ2-2	TRBD1	CASSLFAGGSAGELFF	TGTGCCAGCAGCTTATTCGCAGGGGGCTCCGCCGGGGAGCTGTTTTTT
once	TRBV19	TRBJ1-5	.	CASSKTRGGYGQPQHF	TGTGCCAGTAGTAAGACGAGGGGAGGGTACGGTCAGCCCCAGCATTTT
.	TRBV5-4	TRBJ1-2	.	CASSLNQAHNYGYTF	TGTGCCAGCAGCTTGAATCAGGCGCATAACTATGGCTACACCTTC
.	TRBV2	TRBJ1-4	TRBD1	CASQTRTGVNEKLFF	TGTGCCAGTCAAACCCGTACAGGGGTTAATGAAAAACTGTTTTTT
.	TRBV9	TRBJ1-2	TRBD1	CASSVTGGNYGYTF	TGTGCCAGCAGCGTTACAGGGGGGAACTATGGCTACACCTTC
.	TRBV5-3	TRBJ2-3	.	CARSSFVDTQYF	TGTGCCAGAAGCTCCTTCGTAGATACGCAGTATTTT
.	TRBV6-4	TRBJ2-1	TRBD2	CASSVTVQGLAGTFEQFF	TGTGCCAGCAGTGTGACTGTCCAGGGACTAGCGGGAACCTTTGAGCAGTTCTTC
.	TRBV18	TRBJ2-1	TRBD2	CASSSMIAGGGNEQFF	TGTGCCAGCTCATCGATGATAGCGGGAGGTGGCAATGAGCAGTTCTTC
few	TRBV6-5	TRBJ2-7	.	CASMIEVGLSKQYF	TGTGCCAGCATGATCGAGGTGGGGCTCTCGAAGCAGTACTTC
.	TRBV9	TRBJ1-1	.	CASSPHTYTEAFF	TGTGCCAGCAGCCCCCACACGTACACTGAAGCTTTCTTT
.	TRBV5-1	TRBJ1-4	.	CASSPGQPSNEKLFF	TGCGCCAGCAGCCCCGGACAGCCATCTAATGAAAAACTGTTTTTT
.	TRBV27	TRBJ2-7	TRBD2	CASSGRTYEQYF	TGTGCCAGTAGCGGGAGAACCTACGAGCAGTACTTC
once	TRBV29-1	TRBJ1-1	.	CSVERVTSTEAFF	TGCAGCGTTGAACGCGTCACTTCCACTGAAGCTTTCTTT
once	TRBV9	TRBJ2-1	.	CASSVGQSYNEQFF	TGTGCCAGCAGCGTAGGACAGTCCTACAATGAGCAGTTCTTC
.	TRBV7-6	TRBJ1-1	.	CASSLTASNTEAFF	TGTGCCAGCAGCTTAACCGCGTCGAACACTGAAGCTTTCTTT
.	TRBV5-1	TRBJ2-5	TRBD1	CASYRDRAQETQYF	TGCGCCAGCTACCGGGACAGGGCACAAGAGACCCAGTACTTC
.	TRBV11-3	TRBJ2-1	.	CASSLAGEGYNEQFF	TGTGCCAGCAGCTTAGCGGGAGAAGGCTACAATGAGCAGTTCTTC
.	TRBV13	TRBJ2-7	.	CASSLGRAYEQYF	TGTGCCAGCAGCCTAGGACGGGCCTACGAGCAGTACTTC
.	TRBV9	TRBJ2-4	TRBD2	CASSLSGADILAKNIQYF	TGTGCCAGCAGCCTTAGCGGGGCGGATATTCTAGCCAAAAACATTCAGTACTTC
.	TRBV15	TRBJ2-5	TRBD1	CATSRDPTGGPGGETQYF	TGTGCCACCAGCAGAGATCCAACAGGGGGCCCCGGAGGGGAGACCCAGTACTTC
few	TRBV5-1	TRBJ2-3	.	CASSSLFGQRTDTQYF	TGCGCCAGCAGTTCGCTCTTTGGGCAGCGCACAGATACGCAGTATTTT
.	TRBV6-1	TRBJ2-5	.	CASSEHRHHQETQYF	TGTGCCAGCAGTGAACACAGACACCACCAAGAGACCCAGTACTTC